Described below is a single T cell receptor beta chain sequence and its context. Its specificity is unknown. The sample comes from a study of cytomegalovirus exposure and HLA in healthy donors. Turning to the study itself: When 350 to 500 donors were genotyped, more than 70% of them were found to fall in the Caucasian-associated ancestry cluster.

A multiplex PCR was run with 60 Vbeta primers and 13 Jbeta primers. The repertoire was sequenced with immunoSEQ multiplex PCR; TCRdb's copy has only in-frame clones and lacks some. The sample consists of some 120,000 clones, over 9.5% of them appearing once. Notes on the study in general: For most TCR beta V segments, an earlier analysis put the productive rate at about 90% or about 30% of the time. When analyzed later, a missense DCLRE1C variant was found to be linked to TCR beta V- and J-gene trimming.

CDR1 is SGHDT and CDR2 is YYEEEE in the germline V gene. This CDR3 contains 13 residues. V dropped 3 bases and J dropped 9 bases, with 15 bases sitting between them. What was sequenced was PBMCs. The sequence derives from a woman under 30 in good health and CMV-seropositive. The chain employs TRBV5-6 and TRBJ2-5; possible D gene TRBD2, 6 bases. The CDR3 is CASSSLDRGAQYF. In DNA, the CDR3 is TGTGCCAGCAGCTCCCTGGACCGCGGGGCCCAGTACTTC.